Below, 8 T cell receptor beta chains from the same sample are listed, as sequenced in a study of blood T cells in healthy people across ages. The use of a sample-barcoded 5' primer and a J-beta primer mix characterized a second PCR of roughly 6 to 11 cycles. Using its own MiXCR run on the 5' RACE reads, TCRdb lists one record per CDR3 protein. This table has 1.5 million to 2 million distinct CDR3 sequences, 28% appearing once. The sequencing sample was made of blood. These receptor sequences come from a woman in her thirties in good health.

This clonotype came up a few times. This rearrangement joins TRBV3-1 to TRBJ1-2; TRBD1 is a possible D gene (5 bases). Trimming left V 3 bases short and J 6 bases short, with 11 bases between. The CDR3 is made up of 13 amino acids. Germline V gene lookup returns CDR1 LGHDT and CDR2 YNNKEL (reference sequence). In nucleotides, the CDR3 is TGTGCCAGCAGCCAGAGTGTGGGGCATGGCTACACCTTC. Residues: CASSQSVGHGYTF.

The CDR3 loop reads CASSSRPPQQETQYF. CDR3 sequence (DNA): TGTGCCAGCAGTTCCAGACCACCCCAACAAGAGACCCAGTACTTC. J is TRBJ2-5 and V is TRBV12-3 or TRBV12-4; D gene unclear. The CDR3 covers 15 residues. The germline V and J ends were trimmed by 4 bases and 2 bases, with 14 bases remaining between them.

The chain links TRBV5-1 to TRBJ1-5; D not certain. The CDR3 sequence is 15 residues long. Germline-derived CDR1 and CDR2 are SGHRS and YFSETQ. The germline V and J ends were trimmed by 3 bases and 1 base, with 11 bases remaining between them. CDR3 DNA: TGCGCCAGCAGCTCGGCGGAAAGGAGCAATCAGCCCCAGCATTTT. It codes for CASSSAERSNQPQHF.

The sample holds one count of this clonotype. The chain links TRBV20-1 to TRBJ2-5; 7 positions match TRBD1. Germline lookup yields CDR1 DFQATT and CDR2 SNEGSKA (reference sequence). The CDR3 runs to 16 residues. The V and J ends lost 4 bases and 11 bases, in that order; junction bases with no gene match: 22. In DNA form, the CDR3 reads TGCAGTGCTATCCGACAGGGATTCCGCTCCTACAATGAGCAGTACTTC. Its protein is CSAIRQGFRSYNEQYF.

The DNA for the CDR3 is TGTGCCAGCGGTCCTCCCGGGGGGCTCACCGGGGAGCTGTTTTTT. This translates into CASGPPGGLTGELFF. The genes are TRBV6-2 or TRBV6-3 and TRBJ2-2; perhaps TRBD2 as D (7 bases). The germline V gene has CDR1 MNHEY and CDR2 SVGEGT. Trimming pared 8 bases from V and 4 bases from J, leaving 17 bases between. The CDR3 consists of 15 residues.

This clonotype was seen only a few times. The chain employs TRBV12-3 or TRBV12-4 and TRBJ2-1; 8 nucleotides align to TRBD2. The CDR3 has 14 amino acids. V was pared by 5 bases and J by 6 bases, with 6 bases of the junction left unmatched. The CDR3 here is CASSAGRATNEQFF. The CDR3 DNA reads as TGTGCCAGCAGTGCCGGGAGGGCGACCAATGAGCAGTTCTTC.

This clonotype has at least ten counts. The chain joins TRBV5-1 to TRBJ2-4; D gene ambiguous. The CDR3 runs to 17 residues. Germline values: CDR1 SGHRS, CDR2 YFSETQ. Trimming stripped 0 bases from V and 1 base from J, with 14 bases between. This chain's CDR3 is CASSLDFIRVAKNIQYF. The CDR3 nucleotides are TGCGCCAGCAGCTTGGATTTTATTCGGGTTGCCAAAAACATTCAGTACTTC.

A few counts support this clonotype. The V call is TRBV5-6, the J call TRBJ2-1; no reliable D call. V was shortened by 0 bases and J by 11 bases, with 9 bases between the two germline ends. Germline V gene lookup returns CDR1 SGHDT and CDR2 YYEEEE. The CDR3 spans 12 residues. The CDR3 DNA reads TGTGCCAGCAGCTTGGATATCTTCCAGCAGTTCTTC. It encodes CASSLDIFQQFF.